These 29 T cell receptor beta chains originate from one sample sequenced in a study of tumor-infiltrating lymphocytes in localized non-small cell lung cancer. TCRdb keeps only in-frame clones here, not all; method: immunoSEQ multiplex PCR. In the table there are roughly 15,000 clones, approximately 73% of which are singletons. Sequenced: uninvolved lung tissue not adjacent to the tumor. These receptors all come from a human donor with non-small cell lung cancer.

This chain joins TRBV6-6 and TRBJ2-3; no clear D gene. V was trimmed by 0 bases and J by 8 bases, leaving 6 bases between them. Germline values: CDR1 MNHNY, CDR2 SVGAGI (reference sequence). The CDR3 spans 12 residues. CDR3 sequence reads: CASSYSDGTQYF. The DNA of the CDR3 is TGTGCCAGCAGTTACTCGGACGGTACGCAGTATTTT.

The gene calls are TRBV5-4 and TRBJ1-2; 8 nucleotides line up with TRBD1. This CDR3 spans 13 amino acids. The germline CDR1 and CDR2 sequences are SGHNT and YYREEE (reference sequence). The V and J ends lost 1 base and 7 bases, in that order; junction bases with no gene match: 3. CDR3 protein: CASSLQGAGGYTF. The CDR3 nucleotides read TGTGCCAGCAGCTTGCAGGGGGCCGGTGGCTACACCTTC.

In its sample, this clone was seen a few times. The rearrangement joins TRBV11-1 to TRBJ2-1; 9 bases fit TRBD2. Per germline, CDR1 SGHAT and CDR2 FQDESV (reference sequence). There are 16 residues in the CDR3. The trim removed 6 bases at V and 4 bases at J, leaving 10 bases unmatched. The CDR3 reads CASSVNPAGGYNEQFF. The CDR3 region has the DNA TGTGCCAGCAGTGTCAACCCAGCGGGAGGATACAATGAGCAGTTCTTC. Looking up the rest from reference TRBV11-1 and TRBJ2-1 gives the full variable domain: EAEVAQSPRYKITEKSQAVAFWCDPISGHATLYWYRQILGQGPELLVQFQDESVVDDSQLPKDRFSAERLKGVDSTLKIQPAELGDSAMYLCASSVNPAGGYNEQFFGPGTRLTVL.

The chain is built from TRBV11-2 and TRBJ2-1; 11 positions match TRBD2. V lost 5 bases to trimming and J lost 3 bases; unmatched junction nucleotides: 6. The CDR3 runs 16 residues. Per the germline V gene, CDR1 is SGHAT and CDR2 is FQNNGV. Written as DNA, the CDR3 is TGTGCCAGCAGCCCGCGACTAGCGGGGATCTACAATGAGCAGTTCTTC. This encodes CASSPRLAGIYNEQFF.

This clone has more than one count but fewer than ten. The rearrangement uses TRBV5-1 and TRBJ1-1; D may be TRBD1 (6 bases). This CDR3 contains 14 residues. Germline loops: CDR1 SGHRS, CDR2 YFSETQ. V shed 2 bases and J shed 6 bases, with 14 bases lying between them. CDR3 bases: TGCGCCAGCAGCTTAATACAGGGTGACGCTGAAGCTTTCTTT. Encoded protein: CASSLIQGDAEAFF.

This clone was observed a handful of times. The rearrangement uses TRBV15 and TRBJ2-7; possible D gene TRBD2, 6 bases. From germline, CDR1 is LNHNV and CDR2 YYDKDF (reference sequence). The CDR3 totals 14 residues. V was cut by 0 bases and J by 6 bases, with 12 bases left in between. The CDR3 reads CATSRDLGDFEQYF. The DNA of the CDR3 is TGTGCCACCAGCAGAGATTTGGGGGACTTCGAGCAGTACTTC.

The CDR3 is CASSTSGGRNEQYV. The CDR3 DNA reads TGTGCCAGCAGTACCAGCGGGGGGAGAAACGAGCAGTACGTC. J is TRBJ2-7 and V is TRBV7-2; 9 positions agree with TRBD2. J lost 5 bases, V lost 6 bases, and 8 bases had no gene match. The V gene's germline CDR1 is SGHTA and CDR2 FQGNSA. This CDR3 has 14 residues.

In its sample, this clone was seen a few times. The rearrangement joins TRBV7-3 to TRBJ1-1; D is undetermined. Looked up from germline, CDR1 is SGHTA and CDR2 is FQGTGA. Trimming cost V 3 bases and J 1 base, with 6 bases left between them. This CDR3 has 13 amino acids. CDR3 protein: CASSFAKNTEAFF. CDR3 nucleotides: TGTGCCAGCAGCTTCGCAAAGAACACTGAAGCTTTCTTT. Full variable domain (rest looked up from reference TRBV7-3 and TRBJ1-1): GAGVSQTPSNKVTEKGKYVELRCDPISGHTALYWYRQSLGQGPEFLIYFQGTGAADDSGLPNDRFFAVRPEGSVSTLKIQRTERGDSAVYLCASSFAKNTEAFFGQGTRLTVV.

V and J are TRBV6-5 and TRBJ1-2; unclear D gene. Per the germline V gene, CDR1 is MNHEY and CDR2 is SVGAGI. The CDR3 runs to 12 residues. Deletions cut 6 bases from V and 8 bases from J, with 13 bases between. CDR3 residues: CASRTQTRGYTF. As DNA, the CDR3 is TGTGCCAGCAGAACCCAAACCCGAGGCTACACCTTC.

This clone has only a few counts. The rearrangement links TRBV19 to TRBJ2-3; unclear D gene. CDR3 size: 15 residues. Trimming left V 5 bases short and J 2 bases short, with 14 bases between. Germline-derived CDR1 and CDR2 are LNHDA and SQIVND (reference sequence). The CDR3 loop reads CASSPRPGSTDTQYF. CDR3 sequence (DNA): TGTGCCAGTAGTCCCCGACCGGGCTCCACAGATACGCAGTATTTT.

This clone was detected a few times. The chain employs TRBV28 and TRBJ2-2; D is unresolved. The V end lost 6 bases, the J end lost 6 bases, and 11 bases lay between the germline ends. The CDR3 loop spans 13 amino acids. In germline, CDR1 is MDHEN, CDR2 SYDVKM. CDR3 amino acids: CASRAAAPGELFF. As DNA, the CDR3 is TGTGCCAGCAGGGCGGCAGCCCCCGGGGAGCTGTTTTTT.

V is TRBV6-1 and J is TRBJ2-5; D tentatively fits TRBD1 or TRBD2 (5 bases each). The CDR3 runs to 13 residues. Germline-derived CDR1 and CDR2 are MNHNS and SASEGT. V was pared by 4 bases and J by 5 bases, with 11 bases between. CDR3 in DNA: TGTGCCAGCAGTGCCCGGGACGGTGAGACCCAGTACTTC. Encoded protein: CASSARDGETQYF.

The chain recombines TRBV4-2 with TRBJ2-6; no firm D call. This CDR3 has 16 residues. Germline values: CDR1 LGHNA, CDR2 YNFKEQ. V gave up 1 base and J gave up 0 bases, with 7 bases separating them. DNA of the CDR3: TGTGCCAGCAGCCAAGTTCAGACCTCTGGGGCCAACGTCCTGACTTTC. Protein: CASSQVQTSGANVLTF.

This chain joins TRBV9 and TRBJ2-7; D is unclear. Deletions cut 0 bases from V and 6 bases from J, with 13 bases between. There are 14 residues in the CDR3. CDR1 SGDLS and CDR2 YYNGEE come from the germline V gene. The CDR3 loop is CASSVGSRGGEQYF. CDR3 coding DNA: TGTGCCAGCAGCGTAGGAAGCCGCGGTGGCGAGCAGTACTTC.

The chain recombines TRBV5-8 with TRBJ2-3; 12 nucleotides match TRBD2. The CDR3 consists of 15 residues. Germline V lookup: CDR1 SGHTS, CDR2 YDEGEE. With 4 bases clipped from V and 4 bases from J, the junction kept 4 bases outside the gene matches. CDR3 region: CASSPGLAGSDTQYF. The CDR3 DNA follows: TGTGCCAGCAGCCCCGGACTAGCGGGGTCAGATACGCAGTATTTT. Full variable domain (rest looked up from reference TRBV5-8 and TRBJ2-3): EAGVTQSPTHLIKTRGQQATLRCSPISGHTSVYWYQQALGLGLQFLLWYDEGEERNRGNFPPRFSGRQFPNYSSELNVNALELEDSALYLCASSPGLAGSDTQYFGPGTRLTVL.

This chain uses TRBV19 with TRBJ1-1; D is uncertain. Trimming removed 5 bases from V and 11 bases from J, with 12 bases in between. Germline loops: CDR1 LNHDA, CDR2 SQIVND (reference sequence). The CDR3 consists of 11 residues. CDR3 region: CASSPHPRAFF. CDR3 nucleotide sequence: TGTGCCAGTAGTCCCCACCCCCGTGCTTTCTTT.

The chain combines TRBV4-3 with TRBJ2-1; D perhaps matches TRBD2 (6 bases). The V gene's germline CDR1 is LGHNA and CDR2 YSLEER. Trimming removed 8 bases from V and 4 bases from J, with 12 bases in between. This CDR3 contains 13 residues. CDR3 protein: CASSFGGYNEQFF. CDR3 coding DNA: TGCGCCAGCTCGTTCGGGGGTTACAATGAGCAGTTCTTC.

This clone was detected only a few times. This chain uses TRBV5-6 with TRBJ1-1; D is possibly TRBD1 (5 bases). The germline CDR1 and CDR2 sequences are SGHDT and YYEEEE. V dropped 3 bases and J dropped 2 bases, with 8 bases sitting between them. The CDR3 extends over 13 amino acids. The CDR3 DNA reads TGTGCCAGCAGCTCCGGACATAACACTGAAGCTTTCTTT. Residues: CASSSGHNTEAFF.

By sample fraction, this clone is large. The chain employs TRBV19 and TRBJ1-1, with 12 bases that match TRBD1. V trimming: 5 bases; J trimming: 5 bases; junction bases outside the gene matches: 15. The CDR3 totals 18 residues. The germline gives CDR1 LNHDA, CDR2 SQIVND (reference sequence). In DNA form, the CDR3 reads TGTGCCAGTAGTTTTGATCCGGGACAGGGGGCAGGTCAGACTGAAGCTTTCTTT. As protein: CASSFDPGQGAGQTEAFF.

This clone has a handful of counts. This chain links TRBV10-1 with TRBJ1-5, with a possible D match to TRBD1 (6 bases). Germline lookup yields CDR1 WNHNN and CDR2 SYGVQD (reference sequence). The V gene lost 0 bases and the J gene lost 0 bases, with 18 bases spanning the gap. The CDR3 runs 19 residues. The DNA of the CDR3 is TGCGCCAGCAGTGAGTCGGAGGACAGTAATTACTATAGCAATCAGCCCCAGCATTTT. As protein: CASSESEDSNYYSNQPQHF.

The chain recombines TRBV5-4 with TRBJ2-5; D might be TRBD2 (6 bases). The CDR3 totals 14 residues. The V end was cut by 4 bases, the J end by 4 bases, with 14 bases between. Germline V gene lookup returns CDR1 SGHNT and CDR2 YYREEE (reference sequence). The CDR3 DNA sequence: TGTGCCAGCAGCCCACAGCGGCGGGGAGAGACCCAGTACTTC. It yields the protein CASSPQRRGETQYF.

The gene calls are TRBV7-2 and TRBJ2-1; D not certain. CDR1 SGHTA and CDR2 FQGNSA come from the germline V gene. CDR3 length equals 11 residues. Trimming removed 5 bases at V and 9 bases at J, with 8 bases between. This chain's CDR3 is CASSLPGEQFF. CDR3 coding DNA: TGTGCCAGCAGCCTCCCGGGTGAGCAGTTCTTC.

The chain is built from TRBV18 and TRBJ1-4; D remains ambiguous. Trimming cost V 0 bases and J 7 bases, with 6 bases left between them. Germline V gene data show CDR1 as KGHSH and CDR2 as LQKENI. CDR3 length: 13 amino acids. CDR3 bases: TGTGCCAGCTCACCACCGGCTTCTGAAAAACTGTTTTTT. Amino acid sequence: CASSPPASEKLFF.

The V gene is TRBV9, the J gene TRBJ1-2; TRBD1 might be the D (5 bases). Germline CDR1 SGDLS, CDR2 YYNGEE. The CDR3 runs to 14 residues. V was shortened by 4 bases and J by 5 bases, with 15 bases between the two germline ends. The CDR3 nucleotides read TGTGCCAGCAGCCCCGGGGGGAGTAGGTATGGCTACACCTTC. Its protein is CASSPGGSRYGYTF.

This clone was recorded a few times. V usage is TRBV7-2 and J usage is TRBJ2-3; 10 bases align to TRBD2. The CDR3 spans 16 residues. Per germline, CDR1 SGHTA and CDR2 FQGNSA. V was clipped by 3 bases and J by 5 bases; unmatched bases: 8. The chain's CDR3 is CASSFQRGGVVDTQYF. The CDR3 DNA follows: TGTGCCAGCAGCTTTCAGCGGGGGGGCGTGGTAGATACGCAGTATTTT.

The CDR3, as DNA: TGCAGCGTCAACCCTGACAGGGGGCGAGAGACCCAGTACTTC. It codes for CSVNPDRGRETQYF. The V call is TRBV29-1, the J call TRBJ2-5; TRBD1 matches 10 bases. Germline V gene lookup returns CDR1 SQVTM and CDR2 ANQGSEA. The V segment lost 6 bases and the J segment 4 bases; nucleotides outside the gene matches: 8. This CDR3 has 14 residues.

The chain has TRBV5-4 and TRBJ2-7; weak D call: TRBD1 (6 bases). Germline V gene sequence: CDR1 SGHNT, CDR2 YYREEE (reference sequence). There are 12 residues in the CDR3. V lost 3 bases, J lost 7 bases, and 11 bases lay in between. In DNA form, the CDR3 reads TGTGCCAGCAGCTGGATCGGACAGGAGCAGTACTTC. Protein: CASSWIGQEQYF.

The CDR3 coding sequence is TGTGCCAGAAGCTTACAACGCCGGTCCAGGGGGCGCCGGTTTTTT. Protein sequence: CARSLQRRSRGRRFF. This chain uses TRBV5-3 with TRBJ1-4; 8 bases align to TRBD1. Being an ORF, TRBV5-3 has a function that is uncertain. The V segment lost 2 bases and the J segment 16 bases; nucleotides outside the gene matches: 16. The CDR3 length is 15 residues.

This clone has only a few counts. V gene TRBV11-1 combines with J gene TRBJ1-3, with no clear D. This CDR3 comprises 16 residues. V gave up 3 bases and J gave up 1 base, with 13 bases separating them. Germline V lookup: CDR1 SGHAT, CDR2 FQDESV (reference sequence). CDR3: CASSFGGLRSGNTIYF. CDR3 in DNA: TGTGCCAGCAGCTTTGGAGGTTTGAGGTCTGGAAACACCATATATTTT.